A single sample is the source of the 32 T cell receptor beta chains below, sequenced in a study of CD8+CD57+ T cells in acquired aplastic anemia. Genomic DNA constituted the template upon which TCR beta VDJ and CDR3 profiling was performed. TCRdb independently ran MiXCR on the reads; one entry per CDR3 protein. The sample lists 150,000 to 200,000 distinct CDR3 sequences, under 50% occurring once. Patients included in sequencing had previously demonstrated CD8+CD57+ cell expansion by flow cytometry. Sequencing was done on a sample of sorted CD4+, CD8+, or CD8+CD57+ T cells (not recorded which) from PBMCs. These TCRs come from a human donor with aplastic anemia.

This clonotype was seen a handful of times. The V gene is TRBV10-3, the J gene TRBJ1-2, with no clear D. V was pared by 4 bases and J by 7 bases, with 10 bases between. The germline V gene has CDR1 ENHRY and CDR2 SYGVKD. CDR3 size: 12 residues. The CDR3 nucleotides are TGTGCCATCAGTGCCTCAGGATTTGGCTACACCTTC. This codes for CAISASGFGYTF.

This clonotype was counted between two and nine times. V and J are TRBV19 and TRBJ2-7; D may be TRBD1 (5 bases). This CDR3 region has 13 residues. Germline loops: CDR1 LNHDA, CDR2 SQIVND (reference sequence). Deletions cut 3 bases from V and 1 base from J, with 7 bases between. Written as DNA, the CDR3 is TGTGCCAGTAGTATGGGGCAGTCCTACGAGCAGTACTTC. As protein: CASSMGQSYEQYF.

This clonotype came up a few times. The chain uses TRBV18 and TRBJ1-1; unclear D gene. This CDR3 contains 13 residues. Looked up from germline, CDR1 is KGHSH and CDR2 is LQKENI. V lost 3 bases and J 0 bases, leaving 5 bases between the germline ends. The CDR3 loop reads CASSPLLNTEAFF. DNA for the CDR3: TGTGCCAGCTCACCCTTATTGAACACTGAAGCTTTCTTT.

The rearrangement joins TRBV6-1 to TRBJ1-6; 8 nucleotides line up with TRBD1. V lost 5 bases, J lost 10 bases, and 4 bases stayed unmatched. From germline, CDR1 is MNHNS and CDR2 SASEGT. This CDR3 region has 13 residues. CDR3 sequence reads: CASSPGQGSPLHF. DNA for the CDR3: TGTGCCAGCAGTCCCGGACAGGGCTCACCCCTCCACTTT.

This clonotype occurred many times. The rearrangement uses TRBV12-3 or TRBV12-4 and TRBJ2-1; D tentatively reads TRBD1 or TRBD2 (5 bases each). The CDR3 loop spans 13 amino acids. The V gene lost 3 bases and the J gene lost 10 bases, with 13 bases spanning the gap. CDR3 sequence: CASSLRGDSEQFF. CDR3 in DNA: TGTGCCAGCAGTTTGAGGGGAGACAGCGAGCAGTTCTTC.

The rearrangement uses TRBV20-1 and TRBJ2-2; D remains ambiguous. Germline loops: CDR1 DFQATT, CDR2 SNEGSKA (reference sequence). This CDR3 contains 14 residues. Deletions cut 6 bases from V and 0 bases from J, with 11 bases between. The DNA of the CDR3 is TGCAGTGCCATTGACACATCGAACACCGGGGAGCTGTTTTTT. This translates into CSAIDTSNTGELFF.

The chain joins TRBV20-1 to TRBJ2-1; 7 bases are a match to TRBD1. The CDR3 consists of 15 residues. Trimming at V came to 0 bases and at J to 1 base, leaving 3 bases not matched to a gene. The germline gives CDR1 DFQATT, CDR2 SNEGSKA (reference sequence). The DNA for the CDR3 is TGCAGTGCTAGAGACCGACAGGGATCCTACAATGAGCAGTTCTTC. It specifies CSARDRQGSYNEQFF.

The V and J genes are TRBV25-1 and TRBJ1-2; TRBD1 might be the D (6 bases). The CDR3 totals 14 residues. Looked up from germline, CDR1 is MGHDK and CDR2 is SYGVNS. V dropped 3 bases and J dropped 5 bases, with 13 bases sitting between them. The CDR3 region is CASSETGRTYGYTF. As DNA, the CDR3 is TGTGCCAGCAGTGAGACAGGCCGAACTTATGGCTACACCTTC.

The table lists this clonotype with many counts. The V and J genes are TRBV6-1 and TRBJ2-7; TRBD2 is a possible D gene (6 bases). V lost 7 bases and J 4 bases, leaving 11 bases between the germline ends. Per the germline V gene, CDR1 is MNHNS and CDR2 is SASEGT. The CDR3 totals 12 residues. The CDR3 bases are TGTGCCAGCAAAGGTGGGGGGTACGAGCAGTACTTC. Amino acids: CASKGGGYEQYF.

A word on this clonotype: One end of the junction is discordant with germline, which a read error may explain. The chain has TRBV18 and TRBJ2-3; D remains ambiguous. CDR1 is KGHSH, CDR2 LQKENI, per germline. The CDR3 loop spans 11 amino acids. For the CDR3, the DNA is TGTGCCAGCCGAACTACAGATACGCGGTATTTT. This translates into CASRTTDTRYF.

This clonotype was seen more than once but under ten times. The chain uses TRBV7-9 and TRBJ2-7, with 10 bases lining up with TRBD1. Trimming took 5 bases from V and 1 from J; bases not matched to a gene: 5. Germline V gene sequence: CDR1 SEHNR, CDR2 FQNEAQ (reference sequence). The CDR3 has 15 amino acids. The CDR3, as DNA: TGTGCCAGCAGCGACGGGGGACAGGGGTCCTACGAGCAGTACTTC. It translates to CASSDGGQGSYEQYF.

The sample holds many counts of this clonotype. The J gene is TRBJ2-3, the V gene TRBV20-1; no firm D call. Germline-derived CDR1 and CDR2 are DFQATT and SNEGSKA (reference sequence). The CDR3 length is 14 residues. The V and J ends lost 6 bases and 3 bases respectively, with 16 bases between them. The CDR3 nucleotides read TGCAGTGCCGCTAGGTCGGGTCGGACAGATACGCAGTATTTT. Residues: CSAARSGRTDTQYF.

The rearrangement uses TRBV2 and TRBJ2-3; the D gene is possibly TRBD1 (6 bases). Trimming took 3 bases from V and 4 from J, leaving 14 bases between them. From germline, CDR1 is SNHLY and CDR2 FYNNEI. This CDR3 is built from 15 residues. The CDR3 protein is CASSDVGQLSDTQYF. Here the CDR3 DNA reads TGTGCCAGCAGTGACGTAGGACAGCTATCAGATACGCAGTATTTT.

The CDR3 bases are TGCAGTGTCCGGACTAGCGCCACCTACGAGCAGTACTTC. Protein sequence: CSVRTSATYEQYF. This chain uses TRBV20-1 with TRBJ2-7, with 9 bases aligning to TRBD2. This CDR3 has 13 amino acids. J was trimmed by 2 bases and V by 7 bases; bases with no gene match: 6. Germline V gene data show CDR1 as DFQATT and CDR2 as SNEGSKA (reference sequence).

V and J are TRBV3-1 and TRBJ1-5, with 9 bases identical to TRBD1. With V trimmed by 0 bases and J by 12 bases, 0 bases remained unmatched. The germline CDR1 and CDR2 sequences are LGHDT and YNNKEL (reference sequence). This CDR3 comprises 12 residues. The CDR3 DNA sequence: TGTGCCAGCAGCCAAGAGGGACAGGGCCAGCATTTT. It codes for CASSQEGQGQHF.

The DNA for the CDR3 is TGCGCCAGCAGTGAGCCGGTGAGGGGACAGGGGGCACACGAGCAGTACTTC. The encoded protein is CASSEPVRGQGAHEQYF. The V call is TRBV10-1, the J call TRBJ2-7, with 12 bases that match TRBD1. Germline V lookup: CDR1 WNHNN, CDR2 SYGVQD (reference sequence). CDR3 size: 17 residues. The ends lost 2 bases at V and 5 bases at J; junction bases unmatched: 10.

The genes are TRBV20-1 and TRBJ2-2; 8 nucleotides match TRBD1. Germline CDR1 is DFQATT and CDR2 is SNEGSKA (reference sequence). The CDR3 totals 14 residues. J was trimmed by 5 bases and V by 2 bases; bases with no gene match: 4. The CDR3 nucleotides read TGCAGTGCTAGACAGGGGGCTGGAACCGGGGAGCTGTTTTTT. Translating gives CSARQGAGTGELFF.

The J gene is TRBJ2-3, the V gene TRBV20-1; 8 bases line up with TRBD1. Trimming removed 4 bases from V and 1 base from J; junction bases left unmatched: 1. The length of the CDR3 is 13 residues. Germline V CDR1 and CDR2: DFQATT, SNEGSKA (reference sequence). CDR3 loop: CSAKTGGTDTQYF. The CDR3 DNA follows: TGCAGTGCTAAGACAGGGGGCACAGATACGCAGTATTTT.

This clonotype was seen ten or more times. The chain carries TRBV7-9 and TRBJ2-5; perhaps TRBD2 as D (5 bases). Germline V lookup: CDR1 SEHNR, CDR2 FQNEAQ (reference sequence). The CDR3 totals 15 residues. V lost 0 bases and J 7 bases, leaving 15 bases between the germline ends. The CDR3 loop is CASSLAWTDTGTQYF. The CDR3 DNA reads TGTGCCAGCAGCTTAGCCTGGACTGATACCGGGACCCAGTACTTC.

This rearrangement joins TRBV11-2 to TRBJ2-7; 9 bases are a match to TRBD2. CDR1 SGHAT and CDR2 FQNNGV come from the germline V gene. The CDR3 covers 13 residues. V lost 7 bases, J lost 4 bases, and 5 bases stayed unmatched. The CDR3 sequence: CASTATSGYEQYF. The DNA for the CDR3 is TGTGCCAGCACCGCGACTAGCGGATACGAGCAGTACTTC.

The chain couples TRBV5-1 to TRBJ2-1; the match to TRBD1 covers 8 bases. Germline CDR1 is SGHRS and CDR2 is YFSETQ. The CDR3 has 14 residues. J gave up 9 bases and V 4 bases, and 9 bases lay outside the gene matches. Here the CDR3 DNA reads TGCGCCAGCAGCGCCGGGACAGGATTGCGTGAGCAGTTCTTC. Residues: CASSAGTGLREQFF.

CDR3 in amino acids: CASSLPTVDGYTF. CDR3 in DNA: TGCGCCAGCAGCTTGCCGACAGTTGATGGCTACACCTTC. This chain connects TRBV5-1 to TRBJ1-2; D is possibly TRBD1 (5 bases). V gave up 1 base and J gave up 6 bases, with 10 bases separating them. In germline, CDR1 is SGHRS, CDR2 YFSETQ. The CDR3 runs 13 residues.

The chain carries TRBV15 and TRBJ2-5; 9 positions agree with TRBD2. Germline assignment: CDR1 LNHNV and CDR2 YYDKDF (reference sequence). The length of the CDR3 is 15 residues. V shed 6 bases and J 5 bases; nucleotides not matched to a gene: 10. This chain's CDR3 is CATRPERGAWETQYF. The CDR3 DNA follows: TGTGCCACCAGACCCGAGCGGGGGGCCTGGGAGACCCAGTACTTC.

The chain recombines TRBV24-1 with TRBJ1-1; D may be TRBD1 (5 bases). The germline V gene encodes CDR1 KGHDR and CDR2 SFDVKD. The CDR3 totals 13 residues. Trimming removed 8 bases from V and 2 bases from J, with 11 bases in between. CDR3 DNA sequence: TGTGCCACCAAATCGACAGATAACACTGAAGCTTTCTTT. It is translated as CATKSTDNTEAFF.

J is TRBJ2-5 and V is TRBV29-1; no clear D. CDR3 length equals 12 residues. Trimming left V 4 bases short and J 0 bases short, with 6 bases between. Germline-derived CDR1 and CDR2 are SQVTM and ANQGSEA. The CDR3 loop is CSVAPNQETQYF. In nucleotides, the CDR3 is TGCAGCGTTGCACCGAACCAAGAGACCCAGTACTTC.

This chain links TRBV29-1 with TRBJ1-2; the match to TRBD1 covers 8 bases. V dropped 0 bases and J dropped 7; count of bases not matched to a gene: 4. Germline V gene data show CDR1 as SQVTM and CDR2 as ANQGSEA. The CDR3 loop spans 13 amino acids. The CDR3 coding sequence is TGCAGCGTTGAAGATATGGACAGGGTTGGCTACACCTTC. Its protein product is CSVEDMDRVGYTF.

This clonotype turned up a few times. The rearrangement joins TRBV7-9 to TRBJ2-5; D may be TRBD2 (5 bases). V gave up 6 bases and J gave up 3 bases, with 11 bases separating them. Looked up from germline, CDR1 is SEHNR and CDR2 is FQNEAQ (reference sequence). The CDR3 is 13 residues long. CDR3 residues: CASRAGSKETQYF. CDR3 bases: TGTGCCAGCAGGGCGGGCTCAAAAGAGACCCAGTACTTC.

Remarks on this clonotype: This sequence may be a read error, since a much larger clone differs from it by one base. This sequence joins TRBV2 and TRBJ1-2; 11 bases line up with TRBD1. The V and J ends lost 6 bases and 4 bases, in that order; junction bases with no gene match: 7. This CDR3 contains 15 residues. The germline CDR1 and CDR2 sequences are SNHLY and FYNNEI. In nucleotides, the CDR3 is TGTGCCAGCAGGCTCCGGGACAGGGGGGGCTATGGCTACACCTTC. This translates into CASRLRDRGGYGYTF.

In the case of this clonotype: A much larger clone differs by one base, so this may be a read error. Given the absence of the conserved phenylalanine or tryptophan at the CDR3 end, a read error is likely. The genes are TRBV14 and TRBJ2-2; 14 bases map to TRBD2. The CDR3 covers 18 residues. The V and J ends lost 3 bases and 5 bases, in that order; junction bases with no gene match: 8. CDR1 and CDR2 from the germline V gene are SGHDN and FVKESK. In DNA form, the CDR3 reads TGTGCCAGCAGCCAGACTAGCGGGGGGGCCCTAAGAACCGGGGAGCTGTTTTCT. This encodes CASSQTSGGALRTGELFS.

The CDR3 DNA reads TGTGCCAGCAGCTTAGGGACGGACTATAATTCACCCCTCCACTTT. Protein product: CASSLGTDYNSPLHF. This chain connects TRBV7-2 to TRBJ1-6; D unclear. CDR3 length equals 15 residues. V was clipped by 1 base and J by 3 bases, with 7 bases between them. Germline loops: CDR1 SGHTA, CDR2 FQGNSA. The variable domain in full, completed from reference TRBV7-2 and TRBJ1-6, reads GAGVSQSPSNKVTEKGKDVELRCDPISGHTALYWYRQSLGQGLEFLIYFQGNSAPDKSGLPSDRFSAERTGGSVSTLTIQRTQQEDSAVYLCASSLGTDYNSPLHFGNGTRLTVT.

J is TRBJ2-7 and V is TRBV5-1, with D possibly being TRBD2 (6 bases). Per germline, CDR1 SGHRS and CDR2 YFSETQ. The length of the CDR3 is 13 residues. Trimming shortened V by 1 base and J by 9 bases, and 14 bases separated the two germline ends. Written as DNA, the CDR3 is TGCGCCAGCAGCTTGCAGGGACCGGAGGGGCAGTACTTC. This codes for CASSLQGPEGQYF.

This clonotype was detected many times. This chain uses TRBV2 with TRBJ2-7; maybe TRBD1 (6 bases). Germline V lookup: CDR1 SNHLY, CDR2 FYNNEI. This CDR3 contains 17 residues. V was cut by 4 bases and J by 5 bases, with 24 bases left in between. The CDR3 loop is CASSGAGQGLREDEQYF. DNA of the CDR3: TGTGCCAGCAGTGGGGCGGGCCAGGGGCTCAGAGAAGACGAGCAGTACTTC.